This TCR beta chain comes out of a study of spatial heterogeneity in lung cancer. Across the whole study: The count of detected beta-chain sequences consistently exceeded that of alpha-chain sequences. Study observations and caveats: Resection blood, more than follow-up blood, showed ubiquitous expanded tumor TCRs.

TCR cDNA molecules were tagged individually, and each one carried a unique molecular identifier. TCRdb reprocessed the 5' RACE reads with MiXCR, giving one entry per CDR3 protein. The table has some 100,000 distinct CDR3 sequences, approximately 8.2% seen once; the top ten hold 6.9%. On this clonotype: What it recognizes is unknown.

Trimming stripped 1 base from V and 6 bases from J, with 7 bases between. The CDR3 sequence is 14 residues long. The V gene's germline CDR1 is LGHDT and CDR2 YNNKEL (reference sequence). Indicated time point: sample taken at primary tumor resection. Extraction of whole RNA from tumor, nontumor lung or frozen PBMC preceded unsorted sequencing. The rearrangement joins TRBV3-1 to TRBJ1-6, with D possibly TRBD1 on 5 matching bases. The source material was PBMCs, sampled at surgery. The sequence came from a male donor with early-stage non-small cell lung cancer. The CDR3 is CASSQGQRNSPLHF. CDR3 DNA sequence: TGTGCCAGCAGCCAAGGACAGCGTAATTCACCCCTCCACTTT. The full variable domain, in which reference TRBV3-1 and TRBJ1-6 provide the parts outside the CDR3, is DTAVSQTPKYLVTQMGNDKSIKCEQNLGHDTMYWYKQDSKKFLKIMFSYNNKELIINETVPNRFSPKSPDKAHLNLHINSLELGDSAVYFCASSQGQRNSPLHFGNGTRLTVT.